This T cell receptor (beta chain) came from a study of cytomegalovirus exposure and HLA in healthy donors. General study findings and limits: Trimming of TCR beta V- and J-genes showed a link, identified in a later analysis, to a missense DCLRE1C variant. Excluded were some V segments that proved indistinguishable, including TRBV6-2 and TRBV6-3.

The length of the CDR3 is 12 residues. CDR1 is GTSNPN and CDR2 is SVGIG in the germline V gene (reference sequence). V lost 4 bases, J lost 9 bases, and 10 bases lay in between. This clone turned up a few times. What it binds is unknown. PCR amplification relied on 60 Vbeta primers (plus 13 Jbeta primers). Per the original methods: Per a later analysis, the number of unique TCR beta chains was some 75 million, of which 9 million to 14 million were shared. TCRdb's table, derived via immunoSEQ multiplex PCR, lists solely in-frame clones and lacks some. The DNA gave D and trimming, while V, J and clone size come from that table. The data contain around 280,000 clones, 70% to 90% of them singletons.

The chain links TRBV30 to TRBJ1-6; D ambiguous. Sequences were obtained from PBMCs. The TCR was taken from a woman younger than 30 in good health and CMV-seronegative. The DNA for the CDR3 is TGTGCCTGGACCGCTACGGGTTCACCCCTCCACTTT. Protein sequence: CAWTATGSPLHF.